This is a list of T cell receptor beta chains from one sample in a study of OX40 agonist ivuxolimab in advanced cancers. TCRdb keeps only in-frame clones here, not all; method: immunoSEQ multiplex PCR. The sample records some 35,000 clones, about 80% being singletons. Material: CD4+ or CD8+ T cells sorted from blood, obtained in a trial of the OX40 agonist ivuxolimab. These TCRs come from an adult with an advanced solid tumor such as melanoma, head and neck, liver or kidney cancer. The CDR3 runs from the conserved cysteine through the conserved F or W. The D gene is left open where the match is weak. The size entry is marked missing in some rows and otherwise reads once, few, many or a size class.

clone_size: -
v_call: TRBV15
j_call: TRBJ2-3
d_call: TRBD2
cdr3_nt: TGTGCCACCAGCGACGGGGGGGGTGGTGCAGATACGCAGTATTTT
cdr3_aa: CATSDGGGGADTQYF

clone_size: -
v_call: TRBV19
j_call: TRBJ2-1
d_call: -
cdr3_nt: TGTGCCAGTAGTATTCCGGGATCCGCCTACAATGAGCAGTTCTTC
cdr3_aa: CASSIPGSAYNEQFF

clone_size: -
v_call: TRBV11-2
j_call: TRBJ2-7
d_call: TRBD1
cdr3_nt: TGTGCCAGCACCCCGTGGCAGGGGGCGAACTACGAGCAGTACTTC
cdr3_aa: CASTPWQGANYEQYF

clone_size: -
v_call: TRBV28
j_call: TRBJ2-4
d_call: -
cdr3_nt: TGTGCCAGCAGTTTACGTATCACGGGGCCAGAGTACTTC
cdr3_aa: CASSLRITGPEYF

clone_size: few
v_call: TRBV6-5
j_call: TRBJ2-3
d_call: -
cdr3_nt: TGTGCCAGCAGTTACTCGGGTGAGGGGTCAGATACGCAGTATTTT
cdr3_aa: CASSYSGEGSDTQYF

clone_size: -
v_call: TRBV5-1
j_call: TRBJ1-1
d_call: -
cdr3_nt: TGCGCCACCTCCTGGGCAGGGTCCTCTGAAGCTTTCTTT
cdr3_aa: CATSWAGSSEAFF

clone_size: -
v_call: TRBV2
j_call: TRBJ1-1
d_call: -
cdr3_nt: TGTGCCAGCAGTGGGGAAGGGAACACTGAAGCTTTCTTT
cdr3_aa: CASSGEGNTEAFF

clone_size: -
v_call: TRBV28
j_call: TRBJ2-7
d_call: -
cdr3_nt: TGTGCCAGCAGTTGGAAGGGGACGGGCTCCTACGAGCAGTACTTC
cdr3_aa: CASSWKGTGSYEQYF

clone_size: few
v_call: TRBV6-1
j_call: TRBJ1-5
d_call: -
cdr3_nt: TGTGCCAGCAGTGAAGCGCGGGGCGGTCATAGCAATCAGCCCCAGCATTTT
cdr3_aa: CASSEARGGHSNQPQHF

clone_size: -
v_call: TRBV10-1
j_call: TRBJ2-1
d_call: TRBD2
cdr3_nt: TGCGCCAGTGCCTACGCGGGAGGGCCGAATGAGCAGTTCTTC
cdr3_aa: CASAYAGGPNEQFF

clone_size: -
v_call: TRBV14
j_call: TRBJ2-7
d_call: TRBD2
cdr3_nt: TGTGCCAGCAGCCAACCACTAGCGGGGGTTTACGAGCAGTACTTC
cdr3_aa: CASSQPLAGVYEQYF

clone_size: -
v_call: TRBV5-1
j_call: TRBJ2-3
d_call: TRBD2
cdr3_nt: TGCGCCAGCAGCTTGGCTAGCGGGGGGGCTCGCACAGATACGCAGTATTTT
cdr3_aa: CASSLASGGARTDTQYF

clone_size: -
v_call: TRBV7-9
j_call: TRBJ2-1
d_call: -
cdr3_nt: TGTGCCAGCCCCGAGGCAGGGAACTACAATGAGCAGTTCTTC
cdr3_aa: CASPEAGNYNEQFF

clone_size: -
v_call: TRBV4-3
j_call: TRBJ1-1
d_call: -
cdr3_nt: TGCGCCAGCAGCCAGGAATGGTGGCAGGGTCCAGTTAACACTGAAGCTTTCTTT
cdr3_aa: CASSQEWWQGPVNTEAFF

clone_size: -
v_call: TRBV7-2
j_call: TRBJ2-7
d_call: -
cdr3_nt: TGTGCCAGCAGCTTCATGGGCCCCTCCTACGAGCAGTACTTC
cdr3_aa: CASSFMGPSYEQYF

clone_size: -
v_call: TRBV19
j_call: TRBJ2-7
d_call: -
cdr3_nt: TGTGCCAGTAGTTTAACAGGCAGGAGCTACGAGCAGTACTTC
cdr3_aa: CASSLTGRSYEQYF

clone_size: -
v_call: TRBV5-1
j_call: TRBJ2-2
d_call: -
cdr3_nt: TGCGCCACCCCCCAGGACGGGGAGCTGTTTTTT
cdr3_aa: CATPQDGELFF

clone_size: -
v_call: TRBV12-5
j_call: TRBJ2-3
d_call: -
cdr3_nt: TGTGCTAGTGGTTTGGGGAGGGCCTATGGCACAGATACGCAGTATTTT
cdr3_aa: CASGLGRAYGTDTQYF

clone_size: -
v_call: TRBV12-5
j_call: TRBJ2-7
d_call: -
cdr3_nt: TGTGCTAGTGGTTTTATTGTAGGACGGTCCTACGAGCAGTACTTC
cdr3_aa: CASGFIVGRSYEQYF

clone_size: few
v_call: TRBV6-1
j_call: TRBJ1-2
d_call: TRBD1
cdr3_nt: TGTGCCAGCAGGGTTGGACAGGGGCCGAACTATGGCTACACCTTC
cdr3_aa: CASRVGQGPNYGYTF

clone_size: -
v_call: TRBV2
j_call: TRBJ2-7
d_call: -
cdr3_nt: TGTGCCAGCCGATGGGTGGACACTCCCCACGAGCAGTACTTC
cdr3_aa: CASRWVDTPHEQYF

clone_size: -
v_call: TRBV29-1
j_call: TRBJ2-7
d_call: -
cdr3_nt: TGCAGCGTTGGGGGTGATACCTACGAGCAGTACTTC
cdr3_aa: CSVGGDTYEQYF

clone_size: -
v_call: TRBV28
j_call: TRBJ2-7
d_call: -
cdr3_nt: TGTGCCAGCAGTTCGTGGGATGTTAACGAGCAGTACTTC
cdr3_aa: CASSSWDVNEQYF

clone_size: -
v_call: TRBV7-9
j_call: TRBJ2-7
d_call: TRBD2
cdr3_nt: TGTGCCAGCAGCCGCAGACTAGCGGGAGGGCCCCACGAGCAGTACTTC
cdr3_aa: CASSRRLAGGPHEQYF

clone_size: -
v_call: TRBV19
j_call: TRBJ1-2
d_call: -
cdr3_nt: TGTGCCAGTACCGACAGGCCCTTCTATGGCTACACCTTC
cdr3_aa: CASTDRPFYGYTF

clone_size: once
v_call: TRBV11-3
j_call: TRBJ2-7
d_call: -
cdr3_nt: TGTGCCAGCAGCCCACGGGACACCTACGAGCAGTACTTC
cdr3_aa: CASSPRDTYEQYF

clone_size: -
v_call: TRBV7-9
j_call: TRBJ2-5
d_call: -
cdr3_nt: TGTGCCAGCAGCCCAAAGGCCCTCCAAGAGACCCAGTACTTC
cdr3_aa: CASSPKALQETQYF

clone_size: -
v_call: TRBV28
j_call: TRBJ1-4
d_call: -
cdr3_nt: TGTGCCAGCAGTCCCAGGGTGTTTAATGAAAAACTGTTTTTT
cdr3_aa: CASSPRVFNEKLFF